The following is a TCR beta chain sequence with its context. What it binds is unknown. Germline V gene lookup returns CDR1 SGHRS and CDR2 YFSETQ. V was clipped by 0 bases and J by 0 bases, with 8 bases between them. This CDR3 has 15 amino acids. The data were obtained in a study of shared clonotypes between healthy human individuals. General study points: Genetic and exposure-history diversity was limited by the few donors.

This was a deep-level run. Ten immunoSEQ deep assay plates were used to sequence unsorted PBMC DNA. TCRdb's table, derived via immunoSEQ multiplex PCR, lists solely in-frame clones and lacks some. The sample carries 450,000 to 550,000 clones, around 74% recorded once. This TCR derives from a woman in her forties in good health. Some clones in this sample may be carry-over from other donors' samples. Sequenced sample: PBMCs. V gene TRBV5-1 combines with J gene TRBJ2-3, with a possible D match to TRBD1 (5 bases). The DNA for the CDR3 is TGCGCCAGCAGCTTGGAGACAGCTAGCACAGATACGCAGTATTTT. As protein: CASSLETASTDTQYF.